This TCR beta chain came from a study of molecular identifiers for immune sequencing clone quantification. Study summary: With replicates, the RNA of around 18,000 or 91,000 naive CD8 cells was split five ways and four were sequenced.

TCRdb re-called the PCR reads through MiXCR, storing one row per CDR3 protein. The repertoire includes roughly 630,000 distinct CDR3 sequences, around 25% of them detected once, and 0.78% sits in the top ten. The CDR3 covers 14 residues. Germline-derived CDR1 and CDR2 are MNHEY and SVGAGI. V gave up 1 base and J gave up 1 base, with 7 bases separating them. The clonotype originates from a human donor in good health. Some libraries in this study had Jurkat cell RNA spiked in. V gene TRBV6-5 combines with J gene TRBJ1-1; D is unresolved. The sample consisted of naive CD8+ T cells from blood, with Jurkat cell RNA spiked in. Described subset: FACS-sorted CD8+CD4-CCR7+CD45RA+ naive T cells. This CDR3 reads CASSYYETNTEAFF. In nucleotides, the CDR3 is TGTGCCAGCAGTTACTATGAGACGAACACTGAAGCTTTCTTT.